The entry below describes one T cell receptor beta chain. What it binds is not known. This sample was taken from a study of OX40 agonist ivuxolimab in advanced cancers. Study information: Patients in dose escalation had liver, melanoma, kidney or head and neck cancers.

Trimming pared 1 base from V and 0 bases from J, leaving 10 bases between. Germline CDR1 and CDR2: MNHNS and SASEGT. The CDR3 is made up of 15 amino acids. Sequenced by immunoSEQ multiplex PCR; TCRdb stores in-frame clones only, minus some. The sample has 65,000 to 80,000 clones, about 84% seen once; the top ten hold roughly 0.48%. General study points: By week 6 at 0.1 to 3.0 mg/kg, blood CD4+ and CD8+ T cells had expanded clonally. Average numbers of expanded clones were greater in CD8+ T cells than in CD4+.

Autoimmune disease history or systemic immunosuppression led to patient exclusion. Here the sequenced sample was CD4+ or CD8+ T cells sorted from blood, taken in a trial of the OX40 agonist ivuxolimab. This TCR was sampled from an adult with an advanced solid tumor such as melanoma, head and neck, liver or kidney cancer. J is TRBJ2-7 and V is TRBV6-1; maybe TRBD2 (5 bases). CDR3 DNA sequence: TGTGCCAGCAGTGAAGAACTAGTGAGCTCCTACGAGCAGTACTTC. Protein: CASSEELVSSYEQYF.